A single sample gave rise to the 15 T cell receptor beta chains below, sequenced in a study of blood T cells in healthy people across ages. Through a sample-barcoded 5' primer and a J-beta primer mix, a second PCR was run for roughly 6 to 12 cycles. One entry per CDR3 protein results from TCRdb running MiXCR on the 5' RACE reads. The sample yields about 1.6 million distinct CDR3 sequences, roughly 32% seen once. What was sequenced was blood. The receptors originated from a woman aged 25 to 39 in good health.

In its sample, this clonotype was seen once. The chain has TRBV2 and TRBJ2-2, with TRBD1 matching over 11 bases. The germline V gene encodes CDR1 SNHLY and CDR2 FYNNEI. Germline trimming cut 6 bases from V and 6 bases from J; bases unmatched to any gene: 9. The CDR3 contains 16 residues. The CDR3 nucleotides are TGTGCCAGCAGCCGGGGACAGGGGGTGCCGCCCGGGGAGCTGTTTTTT. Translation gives CASSRGQGVPPGELFF.

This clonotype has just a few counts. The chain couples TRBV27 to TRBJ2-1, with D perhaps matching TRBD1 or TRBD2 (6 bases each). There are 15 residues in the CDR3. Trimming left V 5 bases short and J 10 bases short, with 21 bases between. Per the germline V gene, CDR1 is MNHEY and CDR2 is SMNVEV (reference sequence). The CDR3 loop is CASSPTWGALYEQFF. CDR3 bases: TGTGCCAGCAGTCCCACTTGGGGGGCGCTGTACGAGCAGTTCTTC.

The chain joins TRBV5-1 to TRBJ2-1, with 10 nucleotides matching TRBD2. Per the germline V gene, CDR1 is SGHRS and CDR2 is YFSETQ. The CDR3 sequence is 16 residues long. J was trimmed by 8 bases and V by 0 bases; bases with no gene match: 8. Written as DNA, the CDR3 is TGCGCCAGCAGCTTGGCGTGGGCTAGCGGGGGAGATGAGCAGTTCTTC. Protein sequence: CASSLAWASGGDEQFF.

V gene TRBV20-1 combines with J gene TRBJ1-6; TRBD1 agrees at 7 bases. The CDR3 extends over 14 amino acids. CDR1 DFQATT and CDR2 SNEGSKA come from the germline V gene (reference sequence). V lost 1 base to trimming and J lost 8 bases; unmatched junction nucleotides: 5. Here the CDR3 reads CSARAQGEDSPLHF. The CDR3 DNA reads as TGCAGTGCTAGAGCGCAGGGGGAGGATTCACCCCTCCACTTT.

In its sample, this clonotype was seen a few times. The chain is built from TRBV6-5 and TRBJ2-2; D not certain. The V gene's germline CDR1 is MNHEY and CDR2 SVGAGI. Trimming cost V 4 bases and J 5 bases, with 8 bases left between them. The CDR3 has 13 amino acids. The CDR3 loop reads CASSSTMTGELFF. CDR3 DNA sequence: TGTGCCAGCAGTTCGACGATGACCGGGGAGCTGTTTTTT.

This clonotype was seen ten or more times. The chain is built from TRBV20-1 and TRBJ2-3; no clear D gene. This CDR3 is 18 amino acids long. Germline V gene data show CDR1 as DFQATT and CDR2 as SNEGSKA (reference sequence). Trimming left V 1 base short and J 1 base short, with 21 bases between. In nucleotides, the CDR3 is TGCAGTGCTAGAGTTACCTTTGGCGGCCTATCCCGCACAGATACGCAGTATTTT. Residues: CSARVTFGGLSRTDTQYF.

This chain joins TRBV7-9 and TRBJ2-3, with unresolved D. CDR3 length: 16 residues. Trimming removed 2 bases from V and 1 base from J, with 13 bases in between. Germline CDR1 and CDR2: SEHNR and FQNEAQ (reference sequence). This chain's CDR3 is CASSLRNPGGTDTQYF. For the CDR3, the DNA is TGTGCCAGCAGCTTACGTAACCCTGGCGGCACAGATACGCAGTATTTT.

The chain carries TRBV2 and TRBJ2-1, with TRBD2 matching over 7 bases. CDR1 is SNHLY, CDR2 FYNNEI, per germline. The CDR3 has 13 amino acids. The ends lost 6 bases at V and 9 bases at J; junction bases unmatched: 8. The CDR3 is CASRARGGSEQFF. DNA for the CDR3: TGTGCCAGCAGGGCGAGGGGAGGGAGTGAGCAGTTCTTC.

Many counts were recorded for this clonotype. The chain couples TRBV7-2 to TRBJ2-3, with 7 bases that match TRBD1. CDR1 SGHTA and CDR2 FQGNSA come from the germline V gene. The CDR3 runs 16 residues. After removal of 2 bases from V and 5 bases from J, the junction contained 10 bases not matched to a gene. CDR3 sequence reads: CASSLMGQTSGDTQYF. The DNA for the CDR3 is TGTGCCAGCAGCTTAATGGGACAGACTTCGGGAGATACGCAGTATTTT.

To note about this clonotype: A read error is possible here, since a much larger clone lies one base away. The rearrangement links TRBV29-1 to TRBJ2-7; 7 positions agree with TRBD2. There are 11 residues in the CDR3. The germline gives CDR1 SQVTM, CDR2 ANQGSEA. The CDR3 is CGVAPGGEQYF. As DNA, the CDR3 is TGCGGCGTGGCCCCGGGGGGCGAGCAGTACTTC.

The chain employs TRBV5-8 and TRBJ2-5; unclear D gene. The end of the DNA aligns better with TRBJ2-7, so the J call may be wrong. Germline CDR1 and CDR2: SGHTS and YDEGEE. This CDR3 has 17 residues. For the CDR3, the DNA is TGTGCCAGCCCCCCGACAAAAGGCCAGGTCGTGATTGACGAGCAGTACTTC. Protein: CASPPTKGQVVIDEQYF.

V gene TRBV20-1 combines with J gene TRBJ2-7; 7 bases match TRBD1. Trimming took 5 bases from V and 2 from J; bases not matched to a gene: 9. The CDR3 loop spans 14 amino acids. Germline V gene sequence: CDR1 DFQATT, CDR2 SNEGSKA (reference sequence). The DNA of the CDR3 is TGCAGTGCTCCCCGCGACAGGGACACCTACGAGCAGTACTTC. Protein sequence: CSAPRDRDTYEQYF.

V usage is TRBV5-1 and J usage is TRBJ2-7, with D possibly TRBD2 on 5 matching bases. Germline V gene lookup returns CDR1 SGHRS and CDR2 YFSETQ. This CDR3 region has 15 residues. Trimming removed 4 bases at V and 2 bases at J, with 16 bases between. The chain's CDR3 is CASSAGEGGTYEQYF. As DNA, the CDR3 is TGCGCCAGCAGCGCCGGAGAGGGTGGCACCTACGAGCAGTACTTC.

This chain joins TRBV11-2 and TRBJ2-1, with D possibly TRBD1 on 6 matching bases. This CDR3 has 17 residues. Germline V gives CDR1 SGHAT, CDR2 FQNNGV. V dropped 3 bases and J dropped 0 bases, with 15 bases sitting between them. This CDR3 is CASSLGAQGSSYNEQFF. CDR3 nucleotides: TGTGCCAGCAGCTTGGGGGCACAGGGAAGCTCCTACAATGAGCAGTTCTTC. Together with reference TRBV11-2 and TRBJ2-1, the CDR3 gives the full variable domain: EAGVAQSPRYKIIEKRQSVAFWCNPISGHATLYWYQQILGQGPKLLIQFQNNGVVDDSQLPKDRFSAERLKGVDSTLKIQPAKLEDSAVYLCASSLGAQGSSYNEQFFGPGTRLTVL.

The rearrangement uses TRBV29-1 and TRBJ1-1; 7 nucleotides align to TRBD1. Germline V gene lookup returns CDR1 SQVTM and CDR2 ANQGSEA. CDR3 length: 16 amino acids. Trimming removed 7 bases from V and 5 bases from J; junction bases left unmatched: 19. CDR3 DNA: TGCAGCGCGAGCGACAGGGCCCCGGACCCAAGTACTGAAGCTTTCTTT. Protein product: CSASDRAPDPSTEAFF.